This T cell receptor (beta chain) was profiled in a study of blood T cell repertoires in COVID-19. The overall study: Italy, Spain and the United States were the sources of the convalescent and acute COVID-19 samples. In each case, the material was cDNA or gDNA derived from T cells, B-cell-depleted T cells, or PBMCs.

Original methodology: Counts of nucleated cells, estimated from reference gene primer amplification, were obtained. Repertoires were generated with immunoSEQ multiplex PCR, while TCRdb's copy carries only in-frame clones and drops some. V, J and clone size are those of that table, while D and trimming were read from the DNA. Of fewer than 350,000 clones listed, approximately 83% are singletons. Sample: peripheral blood. The sequence derives from a woman in her twenties or thirties who had recovered from COVID-19.

The CDR3 reads CASSPATGRVTEAFF. The CDR3 nucleotides read TGTGCCAGCTCACCAGCGACAGGTCGAGTGACTGAAGCTTTCTTT. The chain couples TRBV18 to TRBJ1-1; perhaps TRBD1 as D (6 bases). Germline CDR1 reads KGHSH; CDR2 reads LQKENI. Trimming stripped 2 bases from V and 5 bases from J, with 15 bases between. This CDR3 is built from 15 residues.